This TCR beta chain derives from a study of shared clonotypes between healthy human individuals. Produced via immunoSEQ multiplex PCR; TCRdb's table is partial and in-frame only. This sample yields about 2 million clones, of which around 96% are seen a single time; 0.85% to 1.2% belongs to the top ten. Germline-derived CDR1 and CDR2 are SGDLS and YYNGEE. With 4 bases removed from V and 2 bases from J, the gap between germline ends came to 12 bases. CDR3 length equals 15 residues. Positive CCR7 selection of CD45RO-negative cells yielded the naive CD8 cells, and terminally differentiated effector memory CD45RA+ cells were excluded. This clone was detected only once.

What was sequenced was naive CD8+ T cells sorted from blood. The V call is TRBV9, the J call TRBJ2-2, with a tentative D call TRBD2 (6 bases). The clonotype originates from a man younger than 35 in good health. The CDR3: CASSSRDSNTGELFF. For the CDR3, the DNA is TGTGCCAGCAGCTCCCGGGACTCTAACACCGGGGAGCTGTTTTTT.